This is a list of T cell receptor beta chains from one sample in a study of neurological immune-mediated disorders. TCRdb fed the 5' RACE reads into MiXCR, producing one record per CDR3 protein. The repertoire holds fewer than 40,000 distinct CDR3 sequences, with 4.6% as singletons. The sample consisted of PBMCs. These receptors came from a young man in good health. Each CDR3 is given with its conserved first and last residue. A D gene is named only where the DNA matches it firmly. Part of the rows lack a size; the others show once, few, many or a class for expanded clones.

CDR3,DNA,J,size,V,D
CASSVGGRQETQYF,TGTGCCAGCAGCGTAGGCGGTCGGCAAGAGACCCAGTACTTC,TRBJ2-5,many,TRBV9,NA
CSFAQGAVTEAFF,TGCAGCTTCGCCCAGGGGGCGGTCACTGAAGCTTTCTTT,TRBJ1-1,many,TRBV29-1,TRBD1
CASSLIGGLADLGNEQFF,TGTGCCAGCAGCTTAATCGGTGGGCTAGCGGATTTAGGAAATGAGCAGTTCTTC,TRBJ2-1,many,TRBV7-9,TRBD2
CASRISDTEAFF,TGTGCCAGTCGAATCTCAGACACTGAAGCTTTCTTT,TRBJ1-1,many,TRBV7-9,NA
CASSQDRQTEMNTEAFF,TGCGCCAGCAGCCAAGATCGCCAGACGGAAATGAACACTGAAGCTTTCTTT,TRBJ1-1,NA,TRBV4-1,NA
CASSKRGVQETQYF,TGTGCCAGCAGCAAACGGGGGGTCCAAGAGACCCAGTACTTC,TRBJ2-5,many,TRBV6-6,TRBD2
CSARDGTSGIEETQYF,TGCAGTGCTAGAGACGGGACTAGCGGGATCGAAGAGACCCAGTACTTC,TRBJ2-5,many,TRBV20-1,TRBD2
CASRADSYNEQFF,TGTGCCAGCAGGGCGGACAGTTACAATGAGCAGTTCTTC,TRBJ2-1,many,TRBV12-3/TRBV12-4,NA
CASSLRTDRKVGSYEQYF,TGTGCCAGCAGCTTAAGAACGGATCGGAAGGTGGGTTCCTACGAGCAGTACTTC,TRBJ2-7,few,TRBV11-1,NA
CASSLKPLGGAGELFF,TGTGCCAGCAGCTTAAAGCCCCTGGGAGGGGCCGGGGAGCTGTTTTTT,TRBJ2-2,many,TRBV7-3,TRBD2
CSAILAGGLSTDTQYF,TGCAGTGCTATCCTAGCGGGGGGCCTTAGCACAGATACGCAGTATTTT,TRBJ2-3,many,TRBV20-1,TRBD2
CASSYSRLHREPVNYGYTF,TGTGCCAGCAGTTACTCGAGATTACACAGGGAGCCGGTTAACTATGGCTACACCTTC,TRBJ1-2,many,TRBV6-5,NA
CASSEQGGMNTEAFF,TGTGCCAGCAGCGAACAGGGAGGCATGAACACTGAAGCTTTCTTT,TRBJ1-1,many,TRBV14,NA
CSVEDPTATPLWEQFF,TGCAGCGTTGAAGATCCAACAGCCACCCCCCTGTGGGAGCAGTTCTTC,TRBJ2-1,many,TRBV29-1,NA
CASSFGRSTDTQYF,TGTGCCAGCAGTTTTGGAAGGTCCACAGATACGCAGTATTTT,TRBJ2-3,many,TRBV27,NA
CASSGDRGGDEKLFF,TGCGCCAGCAGCGGGGACAGGGGAGGCGATGAAAAACTGTTTTTT,TRBJ1-4,many,TRBV4-1,TRBD1
CSARDPWENSPLHF,TGCAGTGCTAGGGACCCCTGGGAGAATTCACCCCTCCACTTT,TRBJ1-6,many,TRBV20-1,NA
CASSAQTGTFTGELFF,TGTGCCAGCAGCGCGCAGACCGGGACATTTACCGGGGAGCTGTTTTTT,TRBJ2-2,many,TRBV13,NA
CASSSAGATSTDTQYF,TGCGCCAGCAGTTCCGCAGGGGCTACTAGCACAGATACGCAGTATTTT,TRBJ2-3,many,TRBV5-1,NA
CASSLTGTQTNYGYTF,TGTGCCAGCAGCCTGACAGGGACCCAAACTAACTATGGCTACACCTTC,TRBJ1-2,many,TRBV6-5,TRBD1
CASSLTPLAYNEQFF,TGCGCCAGCAGTCTTACTCCACTAGCCTACAATGAGCAGTTCTTC,TRBJ2-1,many,TRBV4-1,NA
CASSLRPGGTDTQYF,TGTGCCAGCAGCTTGAGGCCCGGTGGGACAGATACGCAGTATTTT,TRBJ2-3,many,TRBV5-5,NA
CASHRSDQRNTEAFF,TGCGCCAGCCACCGGAGCGATCAGAGGAACACTGAAGCTTTCTTT,TRBJ1-1,many,TRBV5-1,NA
CSAGTAEAFF,TGCAGTGCTGGGACAGCTGAAGCTTTCTTT,TRBJ1-1,many,TRBV20-1,TRBD1
CASRQTNTGELFF,TGTGCCAGCAGGCAGACGAACACCGGGGAGCTGTTTTTT,TRBJ2-2,many,TRBV6-5,NA
CASSASGTKETQYF,TGTGCCAGCAGCGCTTCCGGGACAAAGGAGACCCAGTACTTC,TRBJ2-5,many,TRBV7-2,NA
CASSFTEGTEAFF,TGTGCCAGCAGTTTTACAGAAGGTACTGAAGCTTTCTTT,TRBJ1-1,many,TRBV12-3/TRBV12-4,NA
CSVVTGTENEQFF,TGCAGCGTTGTTACCGGGACAGAGAATGAGCAGTTCTTC,TRBJ2-1,many,TRBV29-1,TRBD1
CSVDALNTGELFF,TGCAGCGTTGACGCGCTGAACACCGGGGAGCTGTTTTTT,TRBJ2-2,many,TRBV29-1,NA
CASRLAGVDEQYF,TGTGCCAGCAGGCTAGCGGGGGTCGACGAGCAGTACTTC,TRBJ2-7,many,TRBV3-1,TRBD2
CASSTLGRGQREQYF,TGTGCCAGCAGCACGCTGGGACGGGGGCAACGCGAGCAGTACTTC,TRBJ2-7,many,TRBV7-2,NA